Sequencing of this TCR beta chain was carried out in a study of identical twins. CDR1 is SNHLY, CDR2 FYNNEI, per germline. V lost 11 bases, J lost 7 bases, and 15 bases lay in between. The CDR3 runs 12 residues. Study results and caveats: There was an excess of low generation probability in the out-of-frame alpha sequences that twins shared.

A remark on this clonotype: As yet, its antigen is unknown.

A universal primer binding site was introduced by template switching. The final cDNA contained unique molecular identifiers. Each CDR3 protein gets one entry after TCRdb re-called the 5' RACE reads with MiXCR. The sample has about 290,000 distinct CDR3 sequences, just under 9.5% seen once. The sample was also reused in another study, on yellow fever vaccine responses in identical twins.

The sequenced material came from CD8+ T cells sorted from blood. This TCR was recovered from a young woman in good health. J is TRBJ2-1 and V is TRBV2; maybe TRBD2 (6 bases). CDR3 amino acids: CADKSGGNEQFF. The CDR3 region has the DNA TGTGCCGACAAATCCGGGGGAAATGAGCAGTTCTTC.